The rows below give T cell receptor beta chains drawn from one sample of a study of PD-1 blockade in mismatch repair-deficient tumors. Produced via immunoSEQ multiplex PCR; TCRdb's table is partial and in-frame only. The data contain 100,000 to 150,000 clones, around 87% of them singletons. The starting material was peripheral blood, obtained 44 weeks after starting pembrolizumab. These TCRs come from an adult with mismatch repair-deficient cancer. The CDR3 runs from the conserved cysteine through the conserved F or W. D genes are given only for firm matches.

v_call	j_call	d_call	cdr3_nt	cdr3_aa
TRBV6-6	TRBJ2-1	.	TGTGCCAGCAGATACGGCGGTGGTACCTACAATGAGCAGTTCTTC	CASRYGGGTYNEQFF
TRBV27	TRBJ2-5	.	TGTGCCAGCAGCAGGGGAATCCAAGAGACCCAGTACTTC	CASSRGIQETQYF
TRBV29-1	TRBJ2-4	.	TGCAGCGCCGATGGCGGTGAAGCCAAAAACATTCAGTACTTC	CSADGGEAKNIQYF
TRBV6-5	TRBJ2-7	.	TGTGCCAGCAGTTATCACCCGGGGGCTCGTAGGTTCGAGCAGTACTTC	CASSYHPGARRFEQYF
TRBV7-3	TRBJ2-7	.	TGTGCCAGCAGCAACGTGGAGGGGATCTCCTACGAGCAGTACTTC	CASSNVEGISYEQYF
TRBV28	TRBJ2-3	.	TGTGCCAGCAAACGGGACGGTCGCACAGATACGCAGTATTTT	CASKRDGRTDTQYF
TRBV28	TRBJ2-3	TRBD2	TGTGCCACCAAACGGGGGGGGCGGGGCACAGATACGCAGTATTTT	CATKRGGRGTDTQYF
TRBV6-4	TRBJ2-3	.	TGTGCCAGCAGTCAGGAACAGGGTTCAACAGATACGCAGTATTTT	CASSQEQGSTDTQYF
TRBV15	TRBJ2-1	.	TGTGCCACCAGCAGAGATTGGTTGGGGAACAATGAGCAGTTCTTC	CATSRDWLGNNEQFF
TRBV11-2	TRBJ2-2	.	TGTGCCAGCAGCTTAAGCGCGGTCCCGAACACCGGGGAGCTGTTTTTT	CASSLSAVPNTGELFF
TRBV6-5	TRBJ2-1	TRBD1	TGTGCCAGCGGCTACAGGGGGCTAGTCAATGAGCAGTTCTTC	CASGYRGLVNEQFF
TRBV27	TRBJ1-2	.	TGTGCCAGCAGCCCCGTATTTGTTGGGCTCAACTATGGCTACACCTTC	CASSPVFVGLNYGYTF
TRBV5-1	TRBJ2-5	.	TGCGCCAGCAGACTACTCATTCATCCCTACCAAGAGACCCAGTACTTC	CASRLLIHPYQETQYF